A single sample is the source of the 5 T cell receptor beta chains below, sequenced in a study of blood T cells in healthy people across ages. With a J-beta primer mix and a sample-barcoded 5' primer, a second PCR ran roughly 6 to 12 cycles. Using its own MiXCR run on the 5' RACE reads, TCRdb lists one record per CDR3 protein. The profile shows about 1.6 million distinct CDR3 sequences, about 35% of them singletons. The specimen sequenced was blood. These receptor sequences come from a woman in her twenties or thirties in good health.

CDR3 loop: CASSPRRDRGNEQFF. CDR3 DNA: TGTGCCAGCTCACCAAGACGGGACAGGGGCAATGAGCAGTTCTTC. The J gene is TRBJ2-1, the V gene TRBV18, with 10 bases matching TRBD1. V shed 2 bases and J 6 bases; nucleotides not matched to a gene: 4. Germline assignment: CDR1 KGHSH and CDR2 LQKENI. The CDR3 contains 15 residues. Filled out from reference TRBV18 and TRBJ2-1, the complete variable domain reads NAGVMQNPRHLVRRRGQEARLRCSPMKGHSHVYWYRQLPEEGLKFMVYLQKENIIDESGMPKERFSAEFPKEGPSILRIQQVVRGDSAAYFCASSPRRDRGNEQFFGPGTRLTVL.

This clonotype has more than one count but fewer than ten. V and J are TRBV20-1 and TRBJ2-6, with D perhaps assigned TRBD1 or TRBD2 (5 bases each). Per the germline V gene, CDR1 is DFQATT and CDR2 is SNEGSKA (reference sequence). V was shortened by 3 bases and J by 14 bases, with 14 bases between the two germline ends. CDR3 length equals 12 residues. The CDR3 coding sequence is TGCAGTGCTAGGTCGGGACCGAGAATCCTGACTTTC. This gives the protein CSARSGPRILTF.

This clonotype has a handful of counts. The chain has TRBV2 and TRBJ2-6; D not certain. CDR1 and CDR2 (germline): SNHLY, FYNNEI. The germline V and J ends were trimmed by 3 bases and 0 bases, with 9 bases remaining between them. The CDR3 extends over 16 amino acids. CDR3 protein: CASSESRVSGANVLTF. DNA for the CDR3: TGTGCCAGCAGTGAGTCCCGAGTCTCTGGGGCCAACGTCCTGACTTTC.

This clonotype has a handful of counts. V is TRBV6-4 and J is TRBJ2-3; D not resolved. Per the germline V gene, CDR1 is MRHNA and CDR2 is SNTAGT. The CDR3 extends over 17 amino acids. V lost 0 bases and J lost 0, with 13 bases in between. Written as DNA, the CDR3 is TGTGCCAGCAGTGACTCTTGGAGCGAGAAAAGCACAGATACGCAGTATTTT. Residues: CASSDSWSEKSTDTQYF.

In its sample, this clonotype was seen a few times. J is TRBJ1-2 and V is TRBV28; D is possibly TRBD1 (5 bases). V was cut by 2 bases and J by 6 bases, with 10 bases left in between. This CDR3 spans 13 amino acids. CDR1 and CDR2 (germline): MDHEN, SYDVKM. The CDR3 protein is CASSLPGINGYTF. The CDR3 region has the DNA TGTGCCAGCAGTTTACCAGGGATCAATGGCTACACCTTC.